The 22 T cell receptor beta chains presented below share a single source sample, sequenced in a study of blood T cells in healthy people across ages. For the second PCR, which ran for 7 to 11 cycles, a sample-barcoded 5' primer and a J-beta primer mix were used. TCRdb reprocessed the 5' RACE reads via MiXCR and lists one record per CDR3 protein. The sample lists about 780,000 distinct CDR3 sequences, about half occurring once. The sequenced sample consisted of blood. The receptor set was obtained from an elderly man in good health.

On this clonotype: A read error may be the cause here, since a much bigger clone is one base away. This chain connects TRBV27 to TRBJ2-3; 10 nucleotides align to TRBD2. Germline V CDR1 and CDR2: MNHEY, SMNVEV (reference sequence). The CDR3 has 15 residues. The CDR3 sequence: CASSSSAGGGDAQYF. The CDR3 DNA sequence: TGTGCCAGCAGTTCCTCAGCGGGAGGGGGAGATGCGCAGTATTTT.

The chain is built from TRBV7-3 and TRBJ2-5; D might be TRBD1 (5 bases). Trimming pared 0 bases from V and 2 bases from J, leaving 10 bases between. CDR1 is SGHTA, CDR2 FQGTGA, per germline. CDR3 length: 15 amino acids. This chain's CDR3 is CASSLTGHSQETQYF. DNA of the CDR3: TGTGCCAGCAGCTTAACAGGACACTCACAAGAGACCCAGTACTTC.

This clonotype was recorded a few times. The genes are TRBV7-9 and TRBJ2-7, with 7 bases fitting TRBD1. CDR3 size: 13 residues. The germline CDR1 and CDR2 sequences are SEHNR and FQNEAQ (reference sequence). Unmatched junction bases numbered 5, after V lost 7 bases and J lost 2 bases. The CDR3 here is CASTLGQTYEQYF. CDR3 bases: TGTGCCAGCACCTTGGGACAGACCTACGAGCAGTACTTC.

The table lists this clonotype with a few counts. The chain carries TRBV3-1 and TRBJ2-7; D not resolved. The ends were cut back, 5 bases at V and 3 bases at J, with 11 bases in the middle. Germline V gives CDR1 LGHDT, CDR2 YNNKEL (reference sequence). This CDR3 comprises 13 residues. Written as DNA, the CDR3 is TGTGCCAGCAGCTTCGGTTACAACTACGAGCAGTACTTC. Translated, it gives CASSFGYNYEQYF.

This clonotype occurred once. This chain uses TRBV4-3 with TRBJ2-1; D perhaps matches TRBD2 (5 bases). The J call is uncertain, as TRBJ2-7 better fits the DNA end. The germline CDR1 and CDR2 sequences are LGHNA and YSLEER. The CDR3 consists of 16 residues. In DNA form, the CDR3 reads TGCGCCAGCAGCCCCCCAGAGGGTAGCTCCTACAATGAGCAGTACTTC. Its protein is CASSPPEGSSYNEQYF.

The chain carries TRBV29-1 and TRBJ1-2, with 7 bases that match TRBD1. The CDR3 spans 12 residues. Germline assignment: CDR1 SQVTM and CDR2 ANQGSEA. Trimming removed 4 bases from V and 7 bases from J; junction bases left unmatched: 6. The CDR3 nucleotides are TGCAGCGTTGCTAGACAGGGCTTTGGCTACACCTTC. Its translation: CSVARQGFGYTF.

J is TRBJ2-5 and V is TRBV15, with 7 nucleotides matching TRBD1. The germline gives CDR1 LNHNV, CDR2 YYDKDF (reference sequence). V lost 1 base, J lost 1 base, and 3 bases stayed unmatched. The length of the CDR3 is 15 residues. Here the CDR3 DNA reads TGTGCCACCAGCAGAGCGGGGACAGCCCAAGAGACCCAGTACTTC. This codes for CATSRAGTAQETQYF.

The V and J genes are TRBV20-1 and TRBJ1-1; 7 bases are shared with TRBD1. The germline V gene encodes CDR1 DFQATT and CDR2 SNEGSKA (reference sequence). The trim removed 6 bases at V and 5 bases at J, leaving 12 bases unmatched. This CDR3 contains 14 residues. CDR3 residues: CSATAGRGTTEAFF. In nucleotides, the CDR3 is TGCAGTGCAACGGCGGGCAGGGGGACGACTGAAGCTTTCTTT.

The V gene is TRBV29-1, the J gene TRBJ1-1; weak D call: TRBD1 (6 bases). Germline CDR1 SQVTM, CDR2 ANQGSEA. The CDR3 consists of 10 residues. V was trimmed by 3 bases and J by 10 bases, leaving 9 bases between them. The CDR3 DNA follows: TGCAGCGTTGACAGGGGTAGAGCTTTCTTT. As protein: CSVDRGRAFF.

About this clonotype itself: The junction departs from germline at one end; a sequencing error may be responsible. This chain connects TRBV20-1 to TRBJ2-3; D could derive from TRBD1 or TRBD2 (6 bases each). Germline V gene data show CDR1 as DFQATT and CDR2 as SNEGSKA (reference sequence). This CDR3 has 13 amino acids. The DNA for the CDR3 is TGCAGTGCTCTGGGCCCGGGGGCAGATAGGCAGTATTTT. Protein: CSALGPGADRQYF.

The gene calls are TRBV11-3 and TRBJ2-7; 7 nucleotides match TRBD1. V dropped 2 bases and J dropped 6; count of bases not matched to a gene: 7. The CDR3 contains 14 residues. Germline loops: CDR1 SGHNT, CDR2 YENEEA. For the CDR3, the DNA is TGTGCCAGCAGCTTATGGGACAGAGGAATCGAGCAGTACTTC. Translation gives CASSLWDRGIEQYF.

This chain joins TRBV24-1 and TRBJ2-1, with D hard to call. V dropped 2 bases and J dropped 0 bases, with 13 bases sitting between them. This CDR3 has 17 residues. Germline-derived CDR1 and CDR2 are KGHDR and SFDVKD. In DNA, the CDR3 is TGTGCCACCAGTGATTCGAAGGTGAAGAGCTCCTACAATGAGCAGTTCTTC. The encoded protein is CATSDSKVKSSYNEQFF.

The rearrangement links TRBV7-2 to TRBJ2-7; TRBD1 is a possible D gene (6 bases). Germline V gene data show CDR1 as SGHTA and CDR2 as FQGNSA. V lost 8 bases, J lost 10 bases, and 24 bases lay in between. The CDR3 runs 14 residues. The CDR3, as DNA: TGTGCCAGCCGGAGCAGGGGACCGCGTTCCACCCAGTACTTC. Its translation is CASRSRGPRSTQYF.

J is TRBJ2-5 and V is TRBV28, with D maybe TRBD2 (6 bases). The V gene lost 3 bases and the J gene lost 2 bases, with 19 bases spanning the gap. The CDR3 is made up of 17 amino acids. Germline lookup yields CDR1 MDHEN and CDR2 SYDVKM. CDR3 DNA sequence: TGTGCCAGCAGTTTCTACCGGGACTTCCAGAGTCAAGAGACCCAGTACTTC. This encodes CASSFYRDFQSQETQYF.

This clonotype was counted a few times. The rearrangement uses TRBV2 and TRBJ2-5, with 7 bases matching TRBD1. With 6 bases clipped from V and 1 base from J, the junction kept 8 bases outside the gene matches. This CDR3 has 15 amino acids. The V gene's germline CDR1 is SNHLY and CDR2 FYNNEI. The CDR3 coding sequence is TGTGCCAGCAGACGAATGGGACAGCTCCAAGAGACCCAGTACTTC. It yields the protein CASRRMGQLQETQYF. Drawing the rest from reference TRBV2 and TRBJ2-5, the complete variable domain is EPEVTQTPSHQVTQMGQEVILRCVPISNHLYFYWYRQILGQKVEFLVSFYNNEISEKSEIFDDQFSVERPDGSNFTLKIRSTKLEDSAMYFCASRRMGQLQETQYFGPGTRLLVL.

This chain joins TRBV10-3 and TRBJ2-1; 10 bases agree with TRBD1. Germline-derived CDR1 and CDR2 are ENHRY and SYGVKD. The CDR3 is made up of 16 amino acids. Germline trimming cut 7 bases from V and 2 bases from J; bases unmatched to any gene: 8. The CDR3 DNA is TGTGCCATCAAACAGGACAGGGGGGGAACCTACAATGAGCAGTTCTTC. This gives the protein CAIKQDRGGTYNEQFF.

This chain links TRBV9 with TRBJ2-5; D is uncertain. CDR1 and CDR2 (germline): SGDLS, YYNGEE. This CDR3 has 15 amino acids. Trimming removed 0 bases from V and 0 bases from J, with 9 bases in between. CDR3 nucleotides: TGTGCCAGCAGCGTAGGTAACAGCTACCAAGAGACCCAGTACTTC. Protein sequence: CASSVGNSYQETQYF.

This clonotype was recorded a few times. A read error is possible here, since a much larger clone lies one base away. The J gene is TRBJ2-5, the V gene TRBV6-5; D might be TRBD1 (5 bases). V gave up 4 bases and J gave up 11 bases, with 20 bases separating them. Per the germline V gene, CDR1 is MNHEY and CDR2 is SVGAGI. This CDR3 is 14 amino acids long. CDR3 in amino acids: CASSFGQTYNEQYF. The CDR3 DNA follows: TGTGCCAGCAGTTTTGGACAAACCTACAATGAGCAGTACTTC.

This clonotype was seen ten or more times. The chain recombines TRBV29-1 with TRBJ1-4; no firm D call. Germline V gene lookup returns CDR1 SQVTM and CDR2 ANQGSEA. The CDR3 contains 10 residues. Trimming removed 5 bases from V and 7 bases from J, with 5 bases in between. The CDR3 loop reads CSVYSEKLFF. In DNA form, the CDR3 reads TGCAGCGTTTATAGTGAAAAACTGTTTTTT. The variable domain in full, with the rest retrieved from reference TRBV29-1 and TRBJ1-4, is SAVISQKPSRDICQRGTSLTIQCQVDSQVTMMFWYRQQPGQSLTLIATANQGSEATYESGFVIDKFPISRPNLTFSTLTVSNMSPEDSSIYLCSVYSEKLFFGSGTQLSVL.

The chain couples TRBV7-8 to TRBJ2-4; 7 bases align to TRBD1. From germline, CDR1 is SGHVS and CDR2 FQNEAQ. The junction had 15 bases not matched to a gene; V was cut back by 3 bases and J by 7 bases. The CDR3 contains 17 residues. This CDR3 is CASSLRVGQAKGNIQYF. CDR3 nucleotides: TGTGCCAGCAGCTTGCGGGTAGGACAGGCCAAAGGGAACATTCAGTACTTC. Supplemented by reference TRBV7-8 and TRBJ2-4, the full variable domain reads GAGVSQSPRYKVAKRGQDVALRCDPISGHVSLFWYQQALGQGPEFLTYFQNEAQLDKSGLPSDRFFAERPEGSVSTLKIQRTQQEDSAVYLCASSLRVGQAKGNIQYFGAGTRLSVL.

The rearrangement joins TRBV4-1 to TRBJ2-1, with 8 bases identical to TRBD2. Germline V gene lookup returns CDR1 MGHRA and CDR2 YSYEKL. V lost 1 base and J lost 4; bases outside the gene matches: 3. This CDR3 is built from 15 residues. CDR3 region: CASSQGTSRYNEQFF. CDR3 DNA: TGCGCCAGCAGCCAAGGGACTAGCAGATACAATGAGCAGTTCTTC.

J is TRBJ2-1 and V is TRBV2; 11 nucleotides align to TRBD2. The CDR3 sequence is 15 residues long. J lost 7 bases, V lost 6 bases, and 8 bases had no gene match. CDR1 is SNHLY, CDR2 FYNNEI, per germline. The CDR3 DNA follows: TGTGCCAGCAGACCGACTAGCGGGACACCTAATGAGCAGTTCTTC. Its translation: CASRPTSGTPNEQFF.